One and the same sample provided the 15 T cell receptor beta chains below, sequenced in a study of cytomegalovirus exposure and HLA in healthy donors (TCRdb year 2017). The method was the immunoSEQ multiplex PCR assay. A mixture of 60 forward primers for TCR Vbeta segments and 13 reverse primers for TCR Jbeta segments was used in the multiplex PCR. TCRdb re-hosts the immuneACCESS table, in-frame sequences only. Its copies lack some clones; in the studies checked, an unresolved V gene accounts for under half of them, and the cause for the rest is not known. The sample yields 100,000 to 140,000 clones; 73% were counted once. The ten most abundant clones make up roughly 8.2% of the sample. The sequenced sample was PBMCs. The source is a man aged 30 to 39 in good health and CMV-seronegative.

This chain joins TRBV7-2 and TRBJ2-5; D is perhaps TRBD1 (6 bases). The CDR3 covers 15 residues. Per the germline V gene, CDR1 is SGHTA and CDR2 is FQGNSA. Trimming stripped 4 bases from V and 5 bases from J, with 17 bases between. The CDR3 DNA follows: TGTGCCAGCAGCTCTACGGGCTCTAGGGGGGAGACCCAGTACTTC. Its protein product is CASSSTGSRGETQYF.

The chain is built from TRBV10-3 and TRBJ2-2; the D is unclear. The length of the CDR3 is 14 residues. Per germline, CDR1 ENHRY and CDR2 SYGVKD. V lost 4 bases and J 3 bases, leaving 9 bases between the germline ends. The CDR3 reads CAISAQVDTGELFF. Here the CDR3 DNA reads TGTGCCATCAGTGCCCAGGTCGACACCGGGGAGCTGTTTTTT.

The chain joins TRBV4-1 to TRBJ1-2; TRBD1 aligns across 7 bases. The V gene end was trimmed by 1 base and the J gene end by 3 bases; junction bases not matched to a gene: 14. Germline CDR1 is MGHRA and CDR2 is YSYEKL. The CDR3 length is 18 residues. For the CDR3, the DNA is TGCGCCAGCAGCCAAGGATTGCTCCGACAGGGTTTACACTATGGCTACACCTTC. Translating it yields CASSQGLLRQGLHYGYTF.

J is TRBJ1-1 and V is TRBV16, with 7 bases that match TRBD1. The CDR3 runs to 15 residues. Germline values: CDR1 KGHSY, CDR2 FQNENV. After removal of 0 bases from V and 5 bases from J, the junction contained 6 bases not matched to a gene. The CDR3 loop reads CASSQSGRGRTEAFF. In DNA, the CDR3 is TGTGCCAGCAGCCAATCTGGCAGGGGGAGGACTGAAGCTTTCTTT.

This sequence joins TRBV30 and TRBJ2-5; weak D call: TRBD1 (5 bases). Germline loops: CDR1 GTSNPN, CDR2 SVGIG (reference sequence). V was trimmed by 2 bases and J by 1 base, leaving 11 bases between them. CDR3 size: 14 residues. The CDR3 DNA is TGTGCCTGGAGTCAAGGGGCACTCCAAGAGACCCAGTACTTC. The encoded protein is CAWSQGALQETQYF.

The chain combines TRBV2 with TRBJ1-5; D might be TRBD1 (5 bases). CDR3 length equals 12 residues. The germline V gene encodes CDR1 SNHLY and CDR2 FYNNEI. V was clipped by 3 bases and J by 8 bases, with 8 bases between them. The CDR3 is CASSDREEPQHF. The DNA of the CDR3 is TGTGCCAGCAGTGACAGGGAGGAGCCCCAGCATTTT.

CDR3 sequence (DNA): TGTGCCAGCGGACTAGCGGGGGGGCGTCGGGTTGGGGAGACCCAGTACTTC. This sequence encodes CASGLAGGRRVGETQYF. The V and J genes are TRBV27 and TRBJ2-5; 15 nucleotides match TRBD2. Germline V gene lookup returns CDR1 MNHEY and CDR2 SMNVEV (reference sequence). The CDR3 is made up of 17 amino acids. V lost 8 bases to trimming and J lost 5 bases; unmatched junction nucleotides: 12.

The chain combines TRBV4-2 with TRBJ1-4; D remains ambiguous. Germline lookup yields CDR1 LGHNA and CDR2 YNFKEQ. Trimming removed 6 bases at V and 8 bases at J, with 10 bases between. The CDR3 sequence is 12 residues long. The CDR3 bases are TGTGCCAGCAGTCGGGGTGGGGAAAAACTGTTTTTT. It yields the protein CASSRGGEKLFF.

In DNA form, the CDR3 reads TGCGCCAGCAGCCAAGTAACTGGACAGACTTACTCTGGGGCCAACGTCCTGACTTTC. Protein product: CASSQVTGQTYSGANVLTF. The chain carries TRBV4-1 and TRBJ2-6, with a weak D call TRBD1 (6 bases). The V gene lost 1 base and the J gene lost 0 bases, with 16 bases spanning the gap. Germline-derived CDR1 and CDR2 are MGHRA and YSYEKL. This CDR3 region has 19 residues.

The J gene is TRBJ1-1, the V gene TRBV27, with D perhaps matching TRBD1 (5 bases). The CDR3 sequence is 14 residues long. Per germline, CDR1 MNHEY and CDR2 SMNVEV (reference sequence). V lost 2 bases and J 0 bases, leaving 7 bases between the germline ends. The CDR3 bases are TGTGCCAGCAGTTTACAGGACATGAACACTGAAGCTTTCTTT. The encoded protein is CASSLQDMNTEAFF.

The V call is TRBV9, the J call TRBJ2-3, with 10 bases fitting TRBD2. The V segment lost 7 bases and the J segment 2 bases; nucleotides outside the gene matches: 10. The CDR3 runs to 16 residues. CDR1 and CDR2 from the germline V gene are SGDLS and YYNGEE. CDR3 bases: TGTGCCAGCTCGGCGCTAGCGGGGGCACACACAGATACGCAGTATTTT. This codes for CASSALAGAHTDTQYF.

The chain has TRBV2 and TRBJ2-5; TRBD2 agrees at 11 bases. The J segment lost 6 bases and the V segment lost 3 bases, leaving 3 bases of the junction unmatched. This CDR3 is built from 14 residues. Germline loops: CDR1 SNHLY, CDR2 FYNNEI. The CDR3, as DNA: TGTGCCAGCAGTGACACTAGCGGGGGAAAGACCCAGTACTTC. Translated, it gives CASSDTSGGKTQYF.

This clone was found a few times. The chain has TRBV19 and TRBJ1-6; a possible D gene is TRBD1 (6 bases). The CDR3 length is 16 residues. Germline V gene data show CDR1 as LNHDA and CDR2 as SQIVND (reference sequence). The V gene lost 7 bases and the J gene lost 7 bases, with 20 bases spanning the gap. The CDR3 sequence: CASTSIGTRGNSPLHF. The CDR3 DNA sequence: TGTGCCAGTACCTCAATTGGGACCAGGGGAAATTCACCCCTCCACTTT.

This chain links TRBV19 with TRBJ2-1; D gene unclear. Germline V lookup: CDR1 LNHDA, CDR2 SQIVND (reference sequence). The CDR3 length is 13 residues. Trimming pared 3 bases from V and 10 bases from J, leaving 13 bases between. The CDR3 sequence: CASSMVQRSEQFF. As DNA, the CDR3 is TGTGCCAGTAGTATGGTTCAGCGATCCGAGCAGTTCTTC. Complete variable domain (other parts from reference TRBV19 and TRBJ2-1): DGGITQSPKYLFRKEGQNVTLSCEQNLNHDAMYWYRQDPGQGLRLIYYSQIVNDFQKGDIAEGYSVSREKKESFPLTVTSAQKNPTAFYLCASSMVQRSEQFFGPGTRLTVL.

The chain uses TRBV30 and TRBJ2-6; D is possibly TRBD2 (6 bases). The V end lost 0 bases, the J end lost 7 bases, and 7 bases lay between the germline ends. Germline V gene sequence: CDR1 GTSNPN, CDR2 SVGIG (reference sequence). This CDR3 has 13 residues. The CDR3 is CAWSVGGANVLTF. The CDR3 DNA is TGTGCCTGGAGTGTCGGGGGAGCCAACGTCCTGACTTTC.